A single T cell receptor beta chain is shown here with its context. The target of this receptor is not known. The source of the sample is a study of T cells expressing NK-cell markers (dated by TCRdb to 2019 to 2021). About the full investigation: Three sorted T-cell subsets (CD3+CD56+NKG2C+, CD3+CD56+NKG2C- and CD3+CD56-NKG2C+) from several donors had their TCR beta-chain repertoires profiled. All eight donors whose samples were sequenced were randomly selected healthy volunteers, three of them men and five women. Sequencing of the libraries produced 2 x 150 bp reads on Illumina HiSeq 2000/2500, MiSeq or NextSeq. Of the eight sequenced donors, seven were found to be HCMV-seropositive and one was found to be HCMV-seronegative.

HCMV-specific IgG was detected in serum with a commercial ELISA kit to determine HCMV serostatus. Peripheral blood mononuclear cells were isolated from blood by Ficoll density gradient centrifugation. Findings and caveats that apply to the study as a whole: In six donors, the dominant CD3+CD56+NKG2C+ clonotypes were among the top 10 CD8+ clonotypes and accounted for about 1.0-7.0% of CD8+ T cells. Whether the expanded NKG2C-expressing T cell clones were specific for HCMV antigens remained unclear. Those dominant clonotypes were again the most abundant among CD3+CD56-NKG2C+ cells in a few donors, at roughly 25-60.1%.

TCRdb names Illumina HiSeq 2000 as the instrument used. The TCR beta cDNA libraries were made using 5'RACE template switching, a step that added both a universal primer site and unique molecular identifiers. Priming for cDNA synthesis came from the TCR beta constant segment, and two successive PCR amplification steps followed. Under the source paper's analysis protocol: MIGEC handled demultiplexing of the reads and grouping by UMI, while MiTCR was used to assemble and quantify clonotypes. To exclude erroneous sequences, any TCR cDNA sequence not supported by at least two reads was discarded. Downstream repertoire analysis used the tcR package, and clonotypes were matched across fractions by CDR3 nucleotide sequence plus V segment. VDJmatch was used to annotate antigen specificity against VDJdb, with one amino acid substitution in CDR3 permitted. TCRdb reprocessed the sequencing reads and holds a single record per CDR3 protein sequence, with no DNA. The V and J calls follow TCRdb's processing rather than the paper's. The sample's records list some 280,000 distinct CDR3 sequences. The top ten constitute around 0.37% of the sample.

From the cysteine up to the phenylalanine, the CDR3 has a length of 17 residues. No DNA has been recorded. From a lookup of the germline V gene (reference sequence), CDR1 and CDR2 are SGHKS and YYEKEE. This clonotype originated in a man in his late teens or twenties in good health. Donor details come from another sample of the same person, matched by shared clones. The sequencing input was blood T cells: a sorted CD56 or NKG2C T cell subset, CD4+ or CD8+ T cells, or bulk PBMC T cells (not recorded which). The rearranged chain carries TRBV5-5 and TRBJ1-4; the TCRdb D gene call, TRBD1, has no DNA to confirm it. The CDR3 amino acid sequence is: CASSLAWDGATNEKLFF.